The 21 T cell receptor beta chains given below trace back to one sample, sequenced in a study of beta chain features in type 1 diabetes. Since all of the isolated RNA was reverse transcribed, expressed TCRB transcripts were what got sequenced. The table came from immunoSEQ multiplex PCR; TCRdb's copy has only in-frame clones and leaves some out. This table has 350,000 to 450,000 clones, approximately 15% appearing once. Sequences were obtained from naive CD4+ T cells from blood. These receptors were obtained from a man aged 25-45 years in good health.

The table lists this clone with a few counts. This chain joins TRBV9 and TRBJ2-7; 7 bases line up with TRBD2. This CDR3 is 14 amino acids long. Trimming removed 4 bases from V and 1 base from J; junction bases left unmatched: 5. The germline V gene encodes CDR1 SGDLS and CDR2 YYNGEE. The CDR3: CASSPGTTSYEQYV. The CDR3 DNA reads TGTGCCAGCAGCCCGGGGACTACGTCCTACGAGCAGTACGTC.

The J gene is TRBJ2-7, the V gene TRBV2; weak D call: TRBD2 (6 bases). The CDR3 spans 15 residues. Looked up from germline, CDR1 is SNHLY and CDR2 is FYNNEI. V was cut by 6 bases and J by 1 base, with 16 bases left in between. The CDR3 spells CASRDRPGVSYEQYV. CDR3 DNA: TGTGCCAGCAGAGATCGACCGGGGGTGTCCTACGAGCAGTACGTC.

In this sample, this clone turned up a few times. The chain carries TRBV5-1 and TRBJ2-2; tentatively, D is TRBD1 (5 bases). Germline CDR1 reads SGHRS; CDR2 reads YFSETQ. V dropped 0 bases and J dropped 2 bases, with 8 bases sitting between them. CDR3 length: 15 residues. The CDR3 region is CASSLGQSNTGELFF. CDR3 bases: TGCGCCAGCAGCTTGGGACAGTCCAACACCGGGGAGCTGTTTTTT.

V usage is TRBV27 and J usage is TRBJ1-2; 9 bases agree with TRBD1. The ends lost 6 bases at V and 5 bases at J; junction bases unmatched: 7. This CDR3 contains 14 residues. Germline lookup yields CDR1 MNHEY and CDR2 SMNVEV (reference sequence). CDR3 sequence reads: CASRQGAGRYGYTF. As DNA, the CDR3 is TGTGCCAGCAGACAGGGGGCGGGGAGATATGGCTACACCTTC.

DNA for the CDR3: TGTGCCAGCAGCGCTAGGGCAGCGCCCCGGGAGACCCAGTACTTC. It encodes CASSARAAPRETQYF. The chain combines TRBV9 with TRBJ2-5; unclear D gene. V lost 3 bases to trimming and J lost 5 bases, with 17 bases between them. This CDR3 region has 15 residues. Germline V lookup: CDR1 SGDLS, CDR2 YYNGEE.

This chain joins TRBV27 and TRBJ2-7; 7 positions match TRBD2. Per the germline V gene, CDR1 is MNHEY and CDR2 is SMNVEV (reference sequence). V lost 3 bases to trimming and J lost 3 bases; unmatched junction nucleotides: 2. This CDR3 comprises 13 residues. CDR3 residues: CASSFGRNYEQYV. The DNA for the CDR3 is TGTGCCAGCAGTTTCGGGAGGAACTACGAGCAGTACGTC.

This clone was picked up a small number of times. The V call is TRBV6-5, the J call TRBJ2-2, with D maybe TRBD2 (6 bases). V lost 3 bases and J 4 bases, leaving 12 bases between the germline ends. Germline values: CDR1 MNHEY, CDR2 SVGAGI. The CDR3 contains 15 residues. The CDR3 loop reads CASSYFGGGTGELFF. In DNA, the CDR3 is TGTGCCAGCAGTTATTTTGGGGGAGGCACCGGGGAGCTGTTTTTT.

The V gene is TRBV19, the J gene TRBJ2-1; D is perhaps TRBD2 (5 bases). CDR1 and CDR2 (germline): LNHDA, SQIVND (reference sequence). V was shortened by 5 bases and J by 8 bases, with 16 bases between the two germline ends. CDR3 size: 14 residues. The CDR3, as DNA: TGTGCCAGTAGTCCCTTAGCGTACTCCGATGAGCAGTTCTTC. Protein product: CASSPLAYSDEQFF.

Notes on this clone: The sample holds other DNA sequences that translate to the same CDR3. V is TRBV7-9 and J is TRBJ2-5, with 11 bases matching TRBD2. This CDR3 comprises 14 residues. Germline lookup yields CDR1 SEHNR and CDR2 FQNEAQ (reference sequence). The ends lost 3 bases at V and 3 bases at J; junction bases unmatched: 0. CDR3 bases: TGTGCCAGCAGCTTGGGACTAGCGGAAGAGACCCAGTACTTC. Amino acids: CASSLGLAEETQYF.

This clone was counted a few times. The chain combines TRBV30 with TRBJ2-3, with D possibly matching TRBD1 (6 bases). Germline V CDR1 and CDR2: GTSNPN, SVGIG (reference sequence). The CDR3 is made up of 13 amino acids. Trimming shortened V by 2 bases and J by 6 bases, and 12 bases separated the two germline ends. The CDR3 sequence is CAWSFTGPDTQYF. CDR3 DNA sequence: TGTGCCTGGAGTTTCACAGGGCCGGATACGCAGTATTTT.

Comment on this clone: This sample includes further DNA sequences coding for the same CDR3. The chain couples TRBV29-1 to TRBJ2-1, with D unclear. V gave up 4 bases and J gave up 6 bases, with 4 bases separating them. The germline V gene has CDR1 SQVTM and CDR2 ANQGSEA. CDR3 length equals 10 residues. CDR3 in amino acids: CSVVGNEQFF. Here the CDR3 DNA reads TGCAGCGTTGTGGGCAATGAGCAGTTCTTC.

The table lists this clone with a few counts. V gene TRBV30 combines with J gene TRBJ2-3; either TRBD1 or TRBD2 may fit D (5 bases each). The CDR3 is 13 residues long. Germline V gene lookup returns CDR1 GTSNPN and CDR2 SVGIG (reference sequence). Trimming shortened V by 0 bases and J by 6 bases, and 10 bases separated the two germline ends. The CDR3 sequence is CAWSVWGTDTQYF. Here the CDR3 DNA reads TGTGCCTGGAGTGTATGGGGGACCGATACGCAGTATTTT.

The chain links TRBV4-3 to TRBJ2-7, with 9 bases matching TRBD2. In germline, CDR1 is LGHNA, CDR2 YSLEER. This CDR3 is built from 18 residues. The junction had 17 bases not matched to a gene; V was cut back by 7 bases and J by 1 base. CDR3 nucleotide sequence: TGCGCCAGCACTCTGGCGGCGGGAGGGTGTGAAGGGTCCTACGAGCAGTACGTC. Amino acid sequence: CASTLAAGGCEGSYEQYV.

The rearrangement joins TRBV14 to TRBJ2-3; D is undetermined. The CDR3 sequence is 16 residues long. Trimming cost V 1 base and J 6 bases, with 17 bases left between them. The germline CDR1 and CDR2 sequences are SGHDN and FVKESK. The CDR3 reads CASSQVKGTELDTQYF. Here the CDR3 DNA reads TGTGCCAGCAGCCAAGTAAAGGGTACCGAGTTGGATACGCAGTATTTT. Based on the CDR3 plus reference TRBV14 and TRBJ2-3, the full variable domain is EAGVTQFPSHSVIEKGQTVTLRCDPISGHDNLYWYRRVMGKEIKFLLHFVKESKQDESGMPNNRFLAERTGGTYSTLKVQPAELEDSGVYFCASSQVKGTELDTQYFGPGTRLTVL.

The chain uses TRBV6-6 and TRBJ1-2; D not certain. CDR1 and CDR2 (germline): MNHNY, SVGAGI (reference sequence). V lost 4 bases, J lost 4 bases, and 13 bases lay in between. The CDR3 consists of 14 residues. The CDR3 protein is CASSFLQLSYGYTF. The CDR3, as DNA: TGTGCCAGCAGTTTCTTACAGCTTTCCTATGGCTACACCTTC.

This clone was detected only a few times. The chain combines TRBV4-2 with TRBJ2-5; 8 bases line up with TRBD1. This CDR3 spans 16 amino acids. V was pared by 4 bases and J by 3 bases, with 10 bases of the junction left unmatched. The germline V gene has CDR1 LGHNA and CDR2 YNFKEQ. CDR3 amino acids: CASSLEDRGLKETQYF. As DNA, the CDR3 is TGTGCCAGCAGCCTAGAAGACAGGGGTCTAAAAGAGACCCAGTACTTC.

This clone was counted only a few times. The V call is TRBV30, the J call TRBJ2-7; D unresolved. From germline, CDR1 is GTSNPN and CDR2 SVGIG (reference sequence). V was pared by 3 bases and J by 2 bases, with 8 bases between. This CDR3 comprises 12 residues. The CDR3 DNA follows: TGTGCCTGGAGCAGGTCCCCCTACGAGCAGTACGTC. The encoded protein is CAWSRSPYEQYV.

This sequence joins TRBV25-1 and TRBJ1-4; D unclear. Germline lookup yields CDR1 MGHDK and CDR2 SYGVNS. The CDR3 covers 15 residues. The ends were cut back, 3 bases at V and 6 bases at J, with 14 bases in the middle. CDR3 nucleotides: TGTGCCAGCAGTGACCGGAGGTCGGTAGATGAAAAACTGTTTTTT. The encoded protein is CASSDRRSVDEKLFF.

The chain has TRBV7-2 and TRBJ2-5; 9 nucleotides agree with TRBD2. The CDR3 has 16 amino acids. Germline V CDR1 and CDR2: SGHTA, FQGNSA. With 1 base clipped from V and 2 bases from J, the junction kept 5 bases outside the gene matches. The CDR3 coding sequence is TGTGCCAGCAGCTTAGTAGCTAGCGGGGTTCAAGAGACCCAGTACTTC. Residues: CASSLVASGVQETQYF.

This clone has more than one count but fewer than ten. The DNA of the CDR3 is TGCGCCAGCAGCTTGGACGGTCAGCCCCAGCATTTT. Translated: CASSLDGQPQHF. The chain employs TRBV5-1 and TRBJ1-5; D is unclear. The CDR3 is 12 residues long. Germline-derived CDR1 and CDR2 are SGHRS and YFSETQ. Between the trimmed V and J ends, which lost 0 bases and 6 bases, there was a span of 4 bases. Full variable domain (missing parts from reference TRBV5-1 and TRBJ1-5): KAGVTQTPRYLIKTRGQQVTLSCSPISGHRSVSWYQQTPGQGLQFLFEYFSETQRNKGNFPGRFSGRQFSNSRSEMNVSTLELGDSALYLCASSLDGQPQHFGDGTRLSIL.

DNA for the CDR3: TGTGCCAGCAGCCAAGCGACAGGAAATCAGCCCCAGCATTTT. Translated, it gives CASSQATGNQPQHF. The rearrangement uses TRBV14 and TRBJ1-5, with TRBD1 as a possible D gene (6 bases). The CDR3 sequence is 14 residues long. Trimming stripped 1 base from V and 4 bases from J, with 8 bases between. Germline CDR1 is SGHDN and CDR2 is FVKESK.